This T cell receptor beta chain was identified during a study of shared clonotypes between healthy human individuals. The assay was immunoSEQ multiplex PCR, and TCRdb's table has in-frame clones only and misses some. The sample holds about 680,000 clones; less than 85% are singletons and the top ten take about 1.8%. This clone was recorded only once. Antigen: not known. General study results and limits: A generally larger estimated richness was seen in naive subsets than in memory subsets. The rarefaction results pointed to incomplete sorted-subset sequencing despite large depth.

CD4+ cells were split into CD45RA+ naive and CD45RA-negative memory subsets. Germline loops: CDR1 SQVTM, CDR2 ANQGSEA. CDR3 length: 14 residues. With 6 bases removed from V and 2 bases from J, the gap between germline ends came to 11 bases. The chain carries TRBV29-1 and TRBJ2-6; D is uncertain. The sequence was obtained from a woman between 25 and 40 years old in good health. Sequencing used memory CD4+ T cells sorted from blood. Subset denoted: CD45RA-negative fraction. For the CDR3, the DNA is TGCAGCGTCGAACCAAGTGCTGGGGCCAACGTCCTGACTTTC. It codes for CSVEPSAGANVLTF.